A single sample is the source of the 17 T cell receptor beta chains below, sequenced in a study of regulatory T cells in long-lasting Graves disease. Indicated time point: newly diagnosed GD, antithyroid drugs for less than 3 months. Extracted RNA from PBMCs served as the source of the TCR library. Arm-PCR of CDR3 regions and iRepertoire HTBI primers were the basis on which TCR beta libraries were built. Each CDR3 protein is one row after TCRdb ran MiXCR on the multiplex PCR reads. Of under 500,000 distinct CDR3 sequences in the sample, roughly 15% were seen once. The sample also formed part of further work on T cells in Graves' hyperthyroidism and ophthalmopathy.

Sequenced material: peripheral blood mononuclear cells (PBMCs), taken at new diagnosis, from a patient treated with antithyroid drugs. The source of these receptors is a woman aged 25 to 39 with Graves disease.

The sample holds many counts of this clonotype. J is TRBJ2-1 and V is TRBV5-4; a possible D gene is TRBD2 (6 bases). Germline CDR1 is SGHNT and CDR2 is YYREEE (reference sequence). The CDR3 covers 16 residues. V gave up 3 bases and J gave up 4 bases, with 17 bases separating them. The CDR3 spells CASSSKRGRTYNEQFF. In nucleotides, the CDR3 is TGTGCCAGCAGCTCGAAACGGGGGAGAACTTACAATGAGCAGTTCTTC.

This clonotype was recorded many times. This chain connects TRBV30 to TRBJ1-1; D perhaps matches TRBD1 (5 bases). The CDR3 loop spans 15 amino acids. Deletions cut 1 base from V and 2 bases from J, with 14 bases between. The germline V gene encodes CDR1 GTSNPN and CDR2 SVGIG (reference sequence). CDR3 amino acids: CAWSERGGLNTEAFF. In DNA, the CDR3 is TGTGCCTGGAGTGAGCGGGGGGGGTTAAACACTGAAGCTTTCTTT.

This clonotype was counted only a few times. This CDR3 reads CASSYGTSGVAGGYEQFF. CDR3 nucleotide sequence: TGCGCCAGCAGCTACGGGACTAGCGGGGTCGCGGGGGGGTATGAGCAGTTCTTC. This sequence joins TRBV5-1 and TRBJ2-1; 13 nucleotides match TRBD2. Germline CDR1 reads SGHRS; CDR2 reads YFSETQ. Unmatched junction bases numbered 14, after V lost 3 bases and J lost 8 bases. The CDR3 contains 18 residues.

This chain's CDR3 is CASSLAPTSGSEQFF. The CDR3 DNA is TGTGCCAGCAGCTTGGCTCCTACTAGCGGATCTGAGCAGTTCTTC. The rearrangement links TRBV5-4 to TRBJ2-1; 8 bases line up with TRBD2. Trimming took 0 bases from V and 9 from J; bases not matched to a gene: 8. CDR1 SGHNT and CDR2 YYREEE come from the germline V gene (reference sequence). CDR3 length: 15 residues.

The rearrangement links TRBV27 to TRBJ2-2, with D perhaps TRBD1 (8 bases). This CDR3 contains 15 residues. Germline CDR1 and CDR2: MNHEY and SMNVEV (reference sequence). V shed 10 bases and J shed 3 bases, with 18 bases lying between them. The CDR3 is CATQGAGVDTGELFF. The CDR3 region has the DNA TGTGCCACGCAGGGGGCGGGAGTAGACACCGGGGAGCTGTTTTTT.

This clonotype was observed a handful of times. CDR3 loop: CATSDPTSGRAKETQYF. CDR3 bases: TGTGCCACCAGTGATCCGACTAGCGGGAGGGCCAAAGAGACCCAGTACTTC. The rearrangement joins TRBV24-1 to TRBJ2-5; 14 bases fit TRBD2. V was clipped by 3 bases and J by 3 bases; unmatched bases: 5. Germline V gene lookup returns CDR1 KGHDR and CDR2 SFDVKD. CDR3 length equals 17 residues.

This clonotype has more than one count but fewer than ten. This chain joins TRBV6-1 and TRBJ2-2; D possibly corresponds to TRBD2 (6 bases). The CDR3 sequence is 14 residues long. Germline V CDR1 and CDR2: MNHNS, SASEGT. V dropped 8 bases and J dropped 2 bases, with 12 bases sitting between them. The CDR3 bases are TGTGCCAGCTCAAATAGCGGAAACACCGGGGAGCTGTTTTTT. Translated, it gives CASSNSGNTGELFF.

This clonotype appeared many times. The rearrangement links TRBV9 to TRBJ2-3, with 11 bases fitting TRBD2. Germline CDR1 is SGDLS and CDR2 is YYNGEE. The CDR3 is 16 amino acids. V lost 5 bases, J lost 0 bases, and 5 bases stayed unmatched. The CDR3, as DNA: TGTGCCAGCAGTACCCTAGCGGGAGGTAGCACAGATACGCAGTATTTT. Protein: CASSTLAGGSTDTQYF. The full variable domain, completed using reference TRBV9 and TRBJ2-3, is DSGVTQTPKHLITATGQRVTLRCSPRSGDLSVYWYQQSLDQGLQFLIQYYNGEERAKGNILERFSAQQFPDLHSELNLSSLELGDSALYFCASSTLAGGSTDTQYFGPGTRLTVL.

In its sample, this clonotype was seen a few times. The chain recombines TRBV6-1 with TRBJ2-3, with D perhaps given as TRBD1 or TRBD2 (5 bases each). The CDR3 is 14 amino acids. The V and J ends lost 3 bases and 2 bases respectively, with 9 bases between them. Germline loops: CDR1 MNHNS, CDR2 SASEGT. CDR3 protein: CASSDFGTTDTQYF. CDR3 in DNA: TGTGCCAGCAGTGATTTCGGGACCACAGATACGCAGTATTTT.

A note on this clonotype: The junction departs from the called germline gene at one end, perhaps through a read error. CDR3 coding DNA: TGTGCCAGCAGCTTAAGCGGCGGGGGGCTTGAAGCTCTCTTT. This sequence encodes CASSLSGGGLEALF. The rearrangement uses TRBV7-8 and TRBJ1-1; D is possibly TRBD1 (6 bases). CDR3 length equals 14 residues. The germline CDR1 and CDR2 sequences are SGHVS and FQNEAQ.

This clonotype has ten or more counts. The V and J genes are TRBV11-2 and TRBJ2-1, with TRBD2 as a possible D gene (5 bases). Between the trimmed V and J ends, which lost 3 bases and 3 bases, there was a span of 9 bases. The CDR3 loop spans 14 amino acids. Looked up from germline, CDR1 is SGHAT and CDR2 is FQNNGV. The CDR3 is CASSFLAGYNEQFF. Here the CDR3 DNA reads TGTGCCAGCAGCTTCCTAGCAGGCTACAATGAGCAGTTCTTC.

The table lists this clonotype with a few counts. The chain's CDR3 is CASSLGDRAYTEAFF. The CDR3 bases are TGTGCCAGCAGTTTAGGGGACAGGGCCTACACTGAAGCTTTCTTT. This chain uses TRBV28 with TRBJ1-1; 9 bases agree with TRBD1. Germline CDR1 and CDR2: MDHEN and SYDVKM. The CDR3 is made up of 15 amino acids. V lost 2 bases and J lost 3; bases outside the gene matches: 4.

As for this clonotype: The DNA is omitted, as the CDR3 cannot be located on it reliably, and the CDR3 follows TCRdb's listing. V usage is TRBV7-2 and J usage is TRBJ2-5; the D call in the table, TRBD1, was not verified against the DNA. The CDR3 length is 23 residues, termini included. CDR1 is SGHTA, CDR2 FQGNSA, per germline. The CDR3: CASSFYICSARDPETGAQQTQYF.

On this clonotype itself: The junction differs from germline at one of its ends, possibly a read error. This chain uses TRBV6-2 or TRBV6-3 with TRBJ2-1; D unclear. The CDR3 extends over 14 amino acids. Germline V lookup: CDR1 MNHEY, CDR2 SVGEGT. For the CDR3, the DNA is TGTGCCAGCCGTTATTGGGTGGTAGACAATGAGCAGTTCTTC. Amino acids: CASRYWVVDNEQFF.

About this clonotype itself: Given a much more abundant clone one base away, this may be a read error. The chain recombines TRBV30 with TRBJ1-1; no clear D. The CDR3 is made up of 12 amino acids. Trimming pared 1 base from V and 10 bases from J, leaving 13 bases between. The germline gives CDR1 GTSNPN, CDR2 SVGIG (reference sequence). In DNA form, the CDR3 reads TGTGCCTGGAGTGGAGCCACACATTTAGCTTTCTTT. Translation: CAWSGATHLAFF.

This clonotype was detected a few times. The CDR3 does not end in the conserved phenylalanine or tryptophan, so this is likely a read error. J is TRBJ1-1 and V is TRBV11-1; D gene ambiguous. Trimming pared 2 bases from V and 6 bases from J, leaving 7 bases between. Germline CDR1 reads SGHAT; CDR2 reads FQDESV (reference sequence). There are 12 residues in the CDR3. CDR3 region: CASSLNGPEAFL. CDR3 nucleotide sequence: TGTGCCAGCAGCTTAAATGGACCTGAAGCTTTCCTT.

The chain employs TRBV27 and TRBJ2-7, with D tentatively TRBD1 or TRBD2 (5 bases each). The CDR3 runs to 11 residues. V lost 8 bases and J 8 bases, leaving 13 bases between the germline ends. Germline V gene data show CDR1 as MNHEY and CDR2 as SMNVEV (reference sequence). This chain's CDR3 is CASGDGTKQYF. CDR3 in DNA: TGTGCCAGCGGGGACGGTACGAAGCAGTACTTC.